This T cell receptor (beta chain) appears in the sequencing data of a study of graft-versus-host responses after intestinal transplantation. This CDR3 is 13 amino acids long. J gave up 3 bases and V 2 bases, and 1 base lay outside the gene matches. CDR1 is MNHEY and CDR2 is SMNVEV in the germline V gene (reference sequence). Points from the study as a whole: GvH clones surfaced in recipient marrow, some emerging earlier in ileum or blood.

With roughly 200,000 irradiated, violet-dye-labeled stimulator cells, roughly 200,000 CFSE-labeled responder cells were plated. Only in-frame clones appear in the TCRdb table, and some are missing; sequencing was by immunoSEQ multiplex PCR. The sample gives fewer than 15,000 clones, 30% to 40% of which show up once; around 2.5% is in the top ten. This TCR was recovered from a human patient who received an intestinal transplant. The V call is TRBV27, the J call TRBJ2-7; 7 nucleotides line up with TRBD1. The sample in question was alloreactive CD8+ T cells from a mixed lymphocyte reaction culture, obtained before intestinal transplant. The subset was: CFSE-low proliferating T cells sorted from roughly 6-day pre-transplant mixed lymphocyte reaction (GvH or HvG direction). The CDR3 DNA sequence: TGTGCCAGCAGTTTAGGGACAGACTACGAGCAGTACTTC. Its translation is CASSLGTDYEQYF.